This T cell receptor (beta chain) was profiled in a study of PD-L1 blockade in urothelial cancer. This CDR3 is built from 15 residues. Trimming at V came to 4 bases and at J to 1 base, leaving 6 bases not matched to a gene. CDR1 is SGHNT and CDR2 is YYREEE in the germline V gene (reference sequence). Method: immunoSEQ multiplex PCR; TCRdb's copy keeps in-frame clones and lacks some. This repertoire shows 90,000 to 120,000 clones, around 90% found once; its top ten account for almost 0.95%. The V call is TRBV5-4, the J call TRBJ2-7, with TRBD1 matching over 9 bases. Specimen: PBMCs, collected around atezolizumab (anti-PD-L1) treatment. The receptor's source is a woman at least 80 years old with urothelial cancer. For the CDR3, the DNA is TGTGCCAGCAGCCCGGGACAGGGAGGTTCCTACGAGCAGTACTTC. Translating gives CASSPGQGGSYEQYF.